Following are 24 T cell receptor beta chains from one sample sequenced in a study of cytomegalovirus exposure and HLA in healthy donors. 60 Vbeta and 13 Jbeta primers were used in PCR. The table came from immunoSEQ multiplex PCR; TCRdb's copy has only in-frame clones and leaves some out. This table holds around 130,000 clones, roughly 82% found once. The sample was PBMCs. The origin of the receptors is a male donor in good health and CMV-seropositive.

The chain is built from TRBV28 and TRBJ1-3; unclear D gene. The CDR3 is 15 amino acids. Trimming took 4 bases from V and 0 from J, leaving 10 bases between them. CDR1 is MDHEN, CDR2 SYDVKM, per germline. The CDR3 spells CASSSGSLSGNTIYF. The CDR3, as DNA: TGTGCCAGCAGTTCCGGGTCCCTCTCTGGAAACACCATATATTTT. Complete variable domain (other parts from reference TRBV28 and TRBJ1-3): DVKVTQSSRYLVKRTGEKVFLECVQDMDHENMFWYRQDPGLGLRLIYFSYDVKMKEKGDIPEGYSVSREKKERFSLILESASTNQTSMYLCASSSGSLSGNTIYFGEGSWLTVV.

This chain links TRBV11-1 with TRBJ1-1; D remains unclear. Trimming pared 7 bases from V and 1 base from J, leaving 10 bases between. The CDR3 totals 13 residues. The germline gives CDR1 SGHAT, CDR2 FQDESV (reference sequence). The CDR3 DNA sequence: TGTGCCAGCACCCGACTACGGAACACTGAAGCTTTCTTT. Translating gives CASTRLRNTEAFF.

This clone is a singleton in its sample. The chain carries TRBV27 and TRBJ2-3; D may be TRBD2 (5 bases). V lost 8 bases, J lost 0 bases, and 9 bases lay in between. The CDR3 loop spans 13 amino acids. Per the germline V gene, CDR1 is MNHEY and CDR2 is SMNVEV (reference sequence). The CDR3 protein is CASGSFSTDTQYF. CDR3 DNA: TGTGCCAGCGGGAGCTTTAGCACAGATACGCAGTATTTT.

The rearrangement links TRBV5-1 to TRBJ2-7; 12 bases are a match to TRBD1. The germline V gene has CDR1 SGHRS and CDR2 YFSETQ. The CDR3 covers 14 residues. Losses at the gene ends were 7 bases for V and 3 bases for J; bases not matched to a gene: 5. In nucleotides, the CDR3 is TGCGCCAGCTCCGGGACAGGGGGCTTCTACGAGCAGTACTTC. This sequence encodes CASSGTGGFYEQYF.

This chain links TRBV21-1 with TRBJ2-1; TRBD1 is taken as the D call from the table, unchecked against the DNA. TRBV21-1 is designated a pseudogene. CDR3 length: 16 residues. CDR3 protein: CASSKARDRGYNEQFF. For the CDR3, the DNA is TGTGCCAGCAGCAAAGCCCGGGACAGGGGCTACAATGAGCAGTTCTTC.

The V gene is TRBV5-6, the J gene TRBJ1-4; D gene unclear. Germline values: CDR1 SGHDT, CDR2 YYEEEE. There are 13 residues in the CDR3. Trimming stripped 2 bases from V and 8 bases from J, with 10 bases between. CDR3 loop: CASSFRGSEKLFF. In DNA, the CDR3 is TGTGCCAGCAGCTTCCGGGGATCAGAAAAACTGTTTTTT.

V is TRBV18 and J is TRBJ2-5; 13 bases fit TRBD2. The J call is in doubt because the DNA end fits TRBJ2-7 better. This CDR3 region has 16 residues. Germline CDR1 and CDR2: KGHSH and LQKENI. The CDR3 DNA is TGTGCCAGCTCACTCGGACTAGCGGGAGTGTCCTACGAGCAGTACTTC. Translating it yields CASSLGLAGVSYEQYF.

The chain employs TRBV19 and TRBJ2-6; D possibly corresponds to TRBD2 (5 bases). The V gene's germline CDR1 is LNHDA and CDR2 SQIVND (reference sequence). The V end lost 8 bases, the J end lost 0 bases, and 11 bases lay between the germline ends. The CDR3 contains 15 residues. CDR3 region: CASSNGVSGANVLTF. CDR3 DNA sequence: TGTGCCAGTTCGAACGGGGTCTCTGGGGCCAACGTCCTGACTTTC.

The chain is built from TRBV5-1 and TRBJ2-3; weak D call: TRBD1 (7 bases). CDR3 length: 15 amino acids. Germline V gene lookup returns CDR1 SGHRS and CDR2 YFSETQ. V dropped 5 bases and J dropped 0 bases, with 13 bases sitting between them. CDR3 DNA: TGCGCCAGCAGAGGAGGGACAGCTAGCACAGATACGCAGTATTTT. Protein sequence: CASRGGTASTDTQYF. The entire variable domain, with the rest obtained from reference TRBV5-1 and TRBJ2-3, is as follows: KAGVTQTPRYLIKTRGQQVTLSCSPISGHRSVSWYQQTPGQGLQFLFEYFSETQRNKGNFPGRFSGRQFSNSRSEMNVSTLELGDSALYLCASRGGTASTDTQYFGPGTRLTVL.

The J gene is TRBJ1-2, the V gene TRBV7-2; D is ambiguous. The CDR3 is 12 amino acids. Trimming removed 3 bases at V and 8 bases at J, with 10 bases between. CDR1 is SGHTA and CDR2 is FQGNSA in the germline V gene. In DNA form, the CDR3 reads TGTGCCAGCAGCTTGGAGGCGGGAGGCTACACCTTC. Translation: CASSLEAGGYTF.

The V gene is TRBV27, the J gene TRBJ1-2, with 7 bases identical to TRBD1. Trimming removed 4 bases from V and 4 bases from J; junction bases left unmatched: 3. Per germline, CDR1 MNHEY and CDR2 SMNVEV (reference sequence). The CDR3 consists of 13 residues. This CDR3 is CASSWDRTYGYTF. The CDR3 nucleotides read TGTGCCAGCAGTTGGGACAGAACCTATGGCTACACCTTC.

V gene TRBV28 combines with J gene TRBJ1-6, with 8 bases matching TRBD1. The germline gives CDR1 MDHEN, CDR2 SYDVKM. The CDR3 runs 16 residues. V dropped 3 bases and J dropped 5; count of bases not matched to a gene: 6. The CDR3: CASSFRTGGNNSPLHF. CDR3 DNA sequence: TGTGCCAGCAGTTTCCGAACAGGGGGGAATAATTCACCCCTCCACTTT.

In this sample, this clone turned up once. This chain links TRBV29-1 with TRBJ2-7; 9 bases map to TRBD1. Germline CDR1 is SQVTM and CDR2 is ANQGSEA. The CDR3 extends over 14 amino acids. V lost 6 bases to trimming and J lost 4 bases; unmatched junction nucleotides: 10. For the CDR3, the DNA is TGCAGCGTGGAGACGGGACAGGGCCTGTACGAGCAGTACTTC. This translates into CSVETGQGLYEQYF.

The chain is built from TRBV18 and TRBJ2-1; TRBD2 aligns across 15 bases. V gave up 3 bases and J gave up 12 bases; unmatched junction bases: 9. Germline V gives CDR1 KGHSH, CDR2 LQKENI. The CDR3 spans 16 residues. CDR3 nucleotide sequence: TGTGCCAGCTCACCCTCCGGGACTAGCGGGAGGATCGGGCAGTTCTTC. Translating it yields CASSPSGTSGRIGQFF.

CDR3 nucleotide sequence: TGTGCCAGCAGCACCCCAGGACTAGCGGGATACAGGGGTGAGCAGTTCTTC. It encodes CASSTPGLAGYRGEQFF. This sequence joins TRBV7-2 and TRBJ2-1, with 12 bases that match TRBD2. Germline V gene data show CDR1 as SGHTA and CDR2 as FQGNSA. V lost 5 bases and J lost 9; bases outside the gene matches: 14. The CDR3 totals 17 residues.

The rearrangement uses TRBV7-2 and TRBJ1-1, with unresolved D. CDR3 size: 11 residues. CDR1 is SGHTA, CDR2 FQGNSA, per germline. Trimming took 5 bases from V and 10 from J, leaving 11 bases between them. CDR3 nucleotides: TGTGCCAGCAGCCTTAGCCCGATAGCTTTCTTT. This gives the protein CASSLSPIAFF.

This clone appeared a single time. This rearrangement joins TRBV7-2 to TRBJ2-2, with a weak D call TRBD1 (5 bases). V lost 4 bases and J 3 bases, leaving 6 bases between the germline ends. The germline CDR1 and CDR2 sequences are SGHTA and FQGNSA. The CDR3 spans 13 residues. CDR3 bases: TGTGCCAGCAGCTCGACAGACACCGGGGAGCTGTTTTTT. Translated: CASSSTDTGELFF.

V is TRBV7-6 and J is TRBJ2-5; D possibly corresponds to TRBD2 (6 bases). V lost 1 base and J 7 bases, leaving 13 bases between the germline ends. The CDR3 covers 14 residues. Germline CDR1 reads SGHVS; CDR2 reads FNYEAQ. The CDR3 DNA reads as TGTGCCAGCAGCTTAGATTTGTACGGGGGGACCCAGTACTTC. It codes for CASSLDLYGGTQYF. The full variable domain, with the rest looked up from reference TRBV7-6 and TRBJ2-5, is GAGVSQSPRYKVTKRGQDVALRCDPISGHVSLYWYRQALGQGPEFLTYFNYEAQQDKSGLPNDRFSAERPEGSISTLTIQRTEQRDSAMYRCASSLDLYGGTQYFGPGTRLLVL.

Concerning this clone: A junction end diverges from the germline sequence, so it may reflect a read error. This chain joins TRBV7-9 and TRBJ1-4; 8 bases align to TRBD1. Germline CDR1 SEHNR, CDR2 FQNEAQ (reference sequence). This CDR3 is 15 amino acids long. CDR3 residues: CSSSLDRGRVEKLFF. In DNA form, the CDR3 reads TGTTCCAGCAGCCTCGACAGGGGTAGGGTCGAAAAACTGTTTTTT.

As DNA, the CDR3 is TGTGCCAGCAGTCGTGGGGCTAGCGGCTACGAGCAGTACTTC. Its translation is CASSRGASGYEQYF. The chain uses TRBV6-1 and TRBJ2-7, with 7 bases fitting TRBD2. V gave up 5 bases and J gave up 3 bases; unmatched junction bases: 7. Germline loops: CDR1 MNHNS, CDR2 SASEGT. CDR3 size: 14 residues.

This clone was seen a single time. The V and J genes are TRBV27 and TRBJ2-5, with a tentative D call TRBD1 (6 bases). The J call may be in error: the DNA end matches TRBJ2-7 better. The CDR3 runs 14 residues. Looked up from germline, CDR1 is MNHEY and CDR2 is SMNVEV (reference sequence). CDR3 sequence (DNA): TGTGCCAGCAGTTATGTACAGGGATCCTACGAGCAGTACTTC. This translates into CASSYVQGSYEQYF.

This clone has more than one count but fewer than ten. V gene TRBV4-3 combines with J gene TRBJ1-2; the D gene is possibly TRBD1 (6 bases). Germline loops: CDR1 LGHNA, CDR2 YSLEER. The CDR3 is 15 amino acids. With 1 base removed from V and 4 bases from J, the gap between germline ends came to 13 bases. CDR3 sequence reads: CASSQALQGTYGYTF. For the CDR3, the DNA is TGCGCCAGCAGCCAAGCATTACAGGGTACCTATGGCTACACCTTC.

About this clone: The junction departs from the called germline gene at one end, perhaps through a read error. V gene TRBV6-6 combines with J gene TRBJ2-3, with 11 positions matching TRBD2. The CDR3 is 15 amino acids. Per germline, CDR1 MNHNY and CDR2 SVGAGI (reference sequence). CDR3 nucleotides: TGTGCCACCAGTTTAGCGGGAGGGCGTACAGATACGCAGTATTTT. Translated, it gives CATSLAGGRTDTQYF.

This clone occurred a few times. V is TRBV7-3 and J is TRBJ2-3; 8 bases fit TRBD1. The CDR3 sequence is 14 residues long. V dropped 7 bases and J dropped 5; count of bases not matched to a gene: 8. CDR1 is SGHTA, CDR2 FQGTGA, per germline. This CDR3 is CASMQGARGDTQYF. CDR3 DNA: TGTGCCAGCATGCAGGGGGCGCGGGGAGATACGCAGTATTTT.